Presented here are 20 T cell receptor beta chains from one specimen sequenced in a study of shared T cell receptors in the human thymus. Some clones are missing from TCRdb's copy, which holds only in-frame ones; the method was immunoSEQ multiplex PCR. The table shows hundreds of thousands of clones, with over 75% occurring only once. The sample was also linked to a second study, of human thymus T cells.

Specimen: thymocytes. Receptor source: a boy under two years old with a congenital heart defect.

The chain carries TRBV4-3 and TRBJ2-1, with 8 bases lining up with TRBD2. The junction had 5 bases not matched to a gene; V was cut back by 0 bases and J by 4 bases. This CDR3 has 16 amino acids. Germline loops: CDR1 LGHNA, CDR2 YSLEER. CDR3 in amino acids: CASSQDGAGEYNEQFF. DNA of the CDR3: TGCGCCAGCAGCCAAGATGGAGCGGGGGAGTACAATGAGCAGTTCTTC.

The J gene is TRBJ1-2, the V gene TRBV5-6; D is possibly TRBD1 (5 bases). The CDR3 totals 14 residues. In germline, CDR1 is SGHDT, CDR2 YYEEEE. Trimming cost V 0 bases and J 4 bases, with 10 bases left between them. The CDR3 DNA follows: TGTGCCAGCAGCTTGGCTCAAGGGGTCTATGGCTACACCTTC. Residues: CASSLAQGVYGYTF.

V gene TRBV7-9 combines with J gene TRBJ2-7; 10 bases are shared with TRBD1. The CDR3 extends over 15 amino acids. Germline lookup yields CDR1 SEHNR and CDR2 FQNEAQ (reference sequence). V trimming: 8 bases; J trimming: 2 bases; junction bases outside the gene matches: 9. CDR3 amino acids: CASGVGGTGAYEQYF. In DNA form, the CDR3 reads TGTGCCAGCGGGGTGGGCGGGACAGGGGCCTACGAGCAGTACTTC.

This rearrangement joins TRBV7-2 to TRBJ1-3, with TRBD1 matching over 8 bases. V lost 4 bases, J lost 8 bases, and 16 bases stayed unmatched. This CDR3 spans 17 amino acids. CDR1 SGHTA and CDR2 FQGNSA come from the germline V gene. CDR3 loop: CASSSKPDRGVLDTIYF. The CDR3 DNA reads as TGTGCCAGCAGCTCCAAGCCCGACAGGGGAGTTTTAGACACCATATATTTT.

The CDR3, as DNA: TGTGCCAGCAGTCAAACAGGGGTCTTTGGAAACACCATATATTTT. It is translated as CASSQTGVFGNTIYF. The V and J genes are TRBV6-5 and TRBJ1-3, with 7 bases matching TRBD1. The germline gives CDR1 MNHEY, CDR2 SVGAGI. This CDR3 region has 15 residues. Germline trimming cut 5 bases from V and 3 bases from J; bases unmatched to any gene: 7.

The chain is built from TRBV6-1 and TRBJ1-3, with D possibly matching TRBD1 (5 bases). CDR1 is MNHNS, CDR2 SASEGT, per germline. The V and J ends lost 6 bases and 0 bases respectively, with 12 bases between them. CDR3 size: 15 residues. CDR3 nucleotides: TGTGCCAGCAGGGGGGGGGTGTCCTCTGGAAACACCATATATTTT. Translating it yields CASRGGVSSGNTIYF.

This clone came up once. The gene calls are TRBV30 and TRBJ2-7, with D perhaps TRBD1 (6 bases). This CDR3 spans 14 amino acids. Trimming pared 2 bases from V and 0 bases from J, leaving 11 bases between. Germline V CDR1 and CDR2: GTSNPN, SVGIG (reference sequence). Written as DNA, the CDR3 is TGTGCCTGGAGTCAGGGGTTAAGCTCCTACGAGCAGTACTTC. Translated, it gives CAWSQGLSSYEQYF.

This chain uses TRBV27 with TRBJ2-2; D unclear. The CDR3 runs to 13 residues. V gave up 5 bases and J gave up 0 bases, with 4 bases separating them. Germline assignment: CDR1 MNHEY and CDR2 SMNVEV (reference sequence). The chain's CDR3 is CASSPANTGELFF. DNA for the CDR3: TGTGCCAGCAGTCCCGCGAACACCGGGGAGCTGTTTTTT.

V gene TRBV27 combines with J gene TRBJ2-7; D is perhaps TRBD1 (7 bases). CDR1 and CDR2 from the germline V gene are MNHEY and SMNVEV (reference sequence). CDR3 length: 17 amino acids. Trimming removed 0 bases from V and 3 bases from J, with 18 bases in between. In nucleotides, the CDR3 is TGTGCCAGCAGTTTATCGCGGGACAGAGGATCCCACTACGAGCAGTACTTC. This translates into CASSLSRDRGSHYEQYF.

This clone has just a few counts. The DNA of the CDR3 is TGTGCTAGTGGTTTGGTTCGGGAGGGGCTGGAGACAGATACGCAGTATTTT. Translating gives CASGLVREGLETDTQYF. The genes are TRBV12-5 and TRBJ2-3; 8 bases are a match to TRBD2. Germline loops: CDR1 LGHNT, CDR2 FRNRAP. With 0 bases clipped from V and 3 bases from J, the junction kept 8 bases outside the gene matches. The CDR3 runs to 17 residues.

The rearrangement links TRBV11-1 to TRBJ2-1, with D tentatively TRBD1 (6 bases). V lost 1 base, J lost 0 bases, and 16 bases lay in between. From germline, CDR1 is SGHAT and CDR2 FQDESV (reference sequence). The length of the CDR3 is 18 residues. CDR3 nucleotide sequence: TGTGCCAGCAGCTTAGTCGCTGACAGGTACCTCTCCTACAATGAGCAGTTCTTC. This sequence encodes CASSLVADRYLSYNEQFF.

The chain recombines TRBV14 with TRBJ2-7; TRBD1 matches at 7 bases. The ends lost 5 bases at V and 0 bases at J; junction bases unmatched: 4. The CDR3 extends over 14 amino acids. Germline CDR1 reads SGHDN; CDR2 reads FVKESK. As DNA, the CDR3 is TGTGCCAGCAGCGCCCGGGACAGCTCCTACGAGCAGTACTTC. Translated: CASSARDSSYEQYF. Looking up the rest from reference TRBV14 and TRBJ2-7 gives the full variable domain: EAGVTQFPSHSVIEKGQTVTLRCDPISGHDNLYWYRRVMGKEIKFLLHFVKESKQDESGMPNNRFLAERTGGTYSTLKVQPAELEDSGVYFCASSARDSSYEQYFGPGTRLTVT.

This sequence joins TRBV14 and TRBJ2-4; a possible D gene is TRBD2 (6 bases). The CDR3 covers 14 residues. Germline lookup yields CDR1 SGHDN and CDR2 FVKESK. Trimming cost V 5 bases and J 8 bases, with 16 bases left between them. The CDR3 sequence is CASSSLASGDIQYF. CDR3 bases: TGTGCCAGCAGCTCCCTAGCGTCGGGGGACATTCAGTACTTC.

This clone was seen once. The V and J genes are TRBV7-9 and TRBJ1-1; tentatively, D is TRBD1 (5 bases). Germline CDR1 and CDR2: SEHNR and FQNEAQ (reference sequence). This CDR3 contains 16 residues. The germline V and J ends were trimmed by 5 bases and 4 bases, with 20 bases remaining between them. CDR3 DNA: TGTGCCAGCAGCCCCCGAGGTCGGGGGGATGGCACTGAAGCTTTCTTT. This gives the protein CASSPRGRGDGTEAFF.

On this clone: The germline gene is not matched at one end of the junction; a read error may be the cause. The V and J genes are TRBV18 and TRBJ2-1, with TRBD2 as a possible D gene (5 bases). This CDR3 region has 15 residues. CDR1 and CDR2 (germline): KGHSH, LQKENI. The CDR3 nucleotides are TGTGCCAGCTCACCCAGAGGGAGATCCTCCAATGAGCAGTTCTTC. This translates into CASSPRGRSSNEQFF.

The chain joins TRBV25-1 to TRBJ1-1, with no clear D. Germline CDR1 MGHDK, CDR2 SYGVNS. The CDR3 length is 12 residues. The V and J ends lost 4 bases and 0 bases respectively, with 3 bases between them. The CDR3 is CASSGLNTEAFF. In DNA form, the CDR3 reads TGTGCCAGCAGTGGGCTGAACACTGAAGCTTTCTTT.

Written as DNA, the CDR3 is TGTGCCAGCAGTTGGGGACAGGTCTACAATGAGCAGTTCTTC. The encoded protein is CASSWGQVYNEQFF. The chain uses TRBV27 and TRBJ2-1; 8 bases agree with TRBD1. The CDR3 runs to 14 residues. Unmatched junction bases numbered 2, after V lost 4 bases and J lost 3 bases. Germline values: CDR1 MNHEY, CDR2 SMNVEV (reference sequence).

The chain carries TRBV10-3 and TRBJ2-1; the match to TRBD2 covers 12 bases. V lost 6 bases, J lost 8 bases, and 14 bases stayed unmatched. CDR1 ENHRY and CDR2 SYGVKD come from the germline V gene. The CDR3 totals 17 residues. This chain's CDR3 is CAISDSQGTSGYDEQFF. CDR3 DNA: TGTGCCATCAGCGACTCCCAGGGGACTAGCGGGTATGATGAGCAGTTCTTC.

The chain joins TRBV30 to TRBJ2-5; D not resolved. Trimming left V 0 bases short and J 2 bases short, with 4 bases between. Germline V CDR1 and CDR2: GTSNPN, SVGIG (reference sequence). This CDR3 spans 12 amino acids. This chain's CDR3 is CAWSVLQETQYF. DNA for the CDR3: TGTGCCTGGAGTGTACTTCAAGAGACCCAGTACTTC.

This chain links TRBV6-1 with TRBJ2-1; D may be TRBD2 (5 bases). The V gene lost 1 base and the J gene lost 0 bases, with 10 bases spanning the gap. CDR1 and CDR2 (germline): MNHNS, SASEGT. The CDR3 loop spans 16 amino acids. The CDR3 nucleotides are TGTGCCAGCAGTGAAGGCCTAGCAGCCTCCTACAATGAGCAGTTCTTC. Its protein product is CASSEGLAASYNEQFF.